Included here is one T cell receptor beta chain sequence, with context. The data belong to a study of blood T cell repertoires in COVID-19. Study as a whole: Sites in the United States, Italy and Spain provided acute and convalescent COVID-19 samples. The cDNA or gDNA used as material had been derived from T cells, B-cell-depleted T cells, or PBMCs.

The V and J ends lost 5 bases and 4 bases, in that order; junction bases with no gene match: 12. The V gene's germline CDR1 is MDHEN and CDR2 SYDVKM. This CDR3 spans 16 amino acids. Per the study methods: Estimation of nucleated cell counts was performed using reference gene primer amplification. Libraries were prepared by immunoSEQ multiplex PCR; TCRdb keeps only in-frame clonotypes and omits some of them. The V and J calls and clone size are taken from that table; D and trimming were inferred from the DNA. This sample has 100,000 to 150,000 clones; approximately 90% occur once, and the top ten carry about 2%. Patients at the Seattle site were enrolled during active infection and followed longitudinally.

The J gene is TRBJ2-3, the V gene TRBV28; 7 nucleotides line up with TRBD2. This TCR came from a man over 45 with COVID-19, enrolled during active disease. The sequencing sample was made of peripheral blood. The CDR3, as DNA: TGTGCCAGCAGTGGGAGCGGGACCGTGGGCTCAGATACGCAGTATTTT. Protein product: CASSGSGTVGSDTQYF.